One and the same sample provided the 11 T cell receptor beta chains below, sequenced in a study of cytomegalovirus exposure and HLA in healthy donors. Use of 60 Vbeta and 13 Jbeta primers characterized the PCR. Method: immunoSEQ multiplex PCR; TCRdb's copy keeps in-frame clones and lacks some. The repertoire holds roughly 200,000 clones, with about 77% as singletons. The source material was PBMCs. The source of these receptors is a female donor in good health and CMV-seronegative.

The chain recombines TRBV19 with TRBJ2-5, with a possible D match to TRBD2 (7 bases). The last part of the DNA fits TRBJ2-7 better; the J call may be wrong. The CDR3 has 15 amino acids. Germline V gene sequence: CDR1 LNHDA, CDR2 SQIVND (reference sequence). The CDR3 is CASSMERGGLYEQYF. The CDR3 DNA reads TGTGCCAGTAGTATGGAGAGGGGGGGCCTCTACGAGCAGTACTTC.

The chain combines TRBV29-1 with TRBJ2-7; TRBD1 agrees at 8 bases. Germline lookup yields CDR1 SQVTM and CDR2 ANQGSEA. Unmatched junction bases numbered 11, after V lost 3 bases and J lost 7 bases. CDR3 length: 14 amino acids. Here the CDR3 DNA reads TGCAGCGTTGAGGCCCAGGGGGCCCGGGGAGAGCAGTACTTC. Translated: CSVEAQGARGEQYF.

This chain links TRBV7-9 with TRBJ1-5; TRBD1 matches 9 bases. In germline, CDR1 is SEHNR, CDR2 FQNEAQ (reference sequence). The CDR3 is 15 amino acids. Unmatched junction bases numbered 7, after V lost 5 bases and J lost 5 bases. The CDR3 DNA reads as TGTGCCAGCAGCCGCGGGACAGGGACTTATCAGCCCCAGCATTTT. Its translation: CASSRGTGTYQPQHF.

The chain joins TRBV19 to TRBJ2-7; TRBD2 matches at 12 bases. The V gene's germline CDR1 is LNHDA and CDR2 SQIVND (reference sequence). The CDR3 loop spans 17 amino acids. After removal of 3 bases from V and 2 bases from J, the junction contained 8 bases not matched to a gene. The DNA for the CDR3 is TGTGCCAGTAGTATGTTGTCTAGCGGGAGGGCAACCTACGAGCAGTACTTC. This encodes CASSMLSSGRATYEQYF.

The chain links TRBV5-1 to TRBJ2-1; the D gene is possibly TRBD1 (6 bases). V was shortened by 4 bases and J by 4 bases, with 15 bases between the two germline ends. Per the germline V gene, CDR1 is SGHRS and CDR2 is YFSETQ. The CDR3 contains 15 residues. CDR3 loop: CASSSRGLGYNEQFF. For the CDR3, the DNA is TGCGCCAGCAGCAGTAGGGGGTTGGGGTACAATGAGCAGTTCTTC.

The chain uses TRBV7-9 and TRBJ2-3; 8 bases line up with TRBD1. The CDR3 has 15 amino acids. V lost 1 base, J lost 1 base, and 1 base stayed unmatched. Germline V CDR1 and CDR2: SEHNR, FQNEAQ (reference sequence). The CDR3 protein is CASSLEDRGTDTQYF. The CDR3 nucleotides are TGTGCCAGCAGCTTAGAGGACAGGGGCACAGATACGCAGTATTTT.

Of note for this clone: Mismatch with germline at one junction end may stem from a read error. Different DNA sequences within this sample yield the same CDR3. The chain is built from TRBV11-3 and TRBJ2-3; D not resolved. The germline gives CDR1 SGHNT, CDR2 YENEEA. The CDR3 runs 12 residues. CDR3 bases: TGTGCCAGCAGCTTTAGCACGGATACGCAGTATTTT. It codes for CASSFSTDTQYF.

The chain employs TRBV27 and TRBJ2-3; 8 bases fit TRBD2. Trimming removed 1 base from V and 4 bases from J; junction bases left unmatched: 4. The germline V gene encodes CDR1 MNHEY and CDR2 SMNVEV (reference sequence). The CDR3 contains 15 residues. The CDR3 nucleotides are TGTGCCAGCAGTTTATTGAGCGGGAGCTCAGATACGCAGTATTTT. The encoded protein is CASSLLSGSSDTQYF.

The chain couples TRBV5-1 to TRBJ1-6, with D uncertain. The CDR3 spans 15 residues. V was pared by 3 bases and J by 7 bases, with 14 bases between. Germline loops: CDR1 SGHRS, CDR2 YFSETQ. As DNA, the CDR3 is TGCGCCAGCAGCTCTGACCCAAACGGGAATTCACCCCTCCACTTT. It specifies CASSSDPNGNSPLHF.

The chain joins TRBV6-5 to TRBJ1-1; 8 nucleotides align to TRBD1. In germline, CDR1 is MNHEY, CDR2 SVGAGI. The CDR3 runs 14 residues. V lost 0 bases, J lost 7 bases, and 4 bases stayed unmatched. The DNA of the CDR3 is TGTGCCAGCAGTTACTCCCTAGGACAGGGTGAAGCTTTCTTT. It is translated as CASSYSLGQGEAFF.

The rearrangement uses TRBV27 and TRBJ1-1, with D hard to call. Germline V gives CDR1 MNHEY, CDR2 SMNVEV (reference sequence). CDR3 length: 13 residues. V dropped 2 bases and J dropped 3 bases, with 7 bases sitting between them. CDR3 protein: CASSLVRDTEAFF. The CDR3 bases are TGTGCCAGCAGTTTAGTCCGGGACACTGAAGCTTTCTTT.